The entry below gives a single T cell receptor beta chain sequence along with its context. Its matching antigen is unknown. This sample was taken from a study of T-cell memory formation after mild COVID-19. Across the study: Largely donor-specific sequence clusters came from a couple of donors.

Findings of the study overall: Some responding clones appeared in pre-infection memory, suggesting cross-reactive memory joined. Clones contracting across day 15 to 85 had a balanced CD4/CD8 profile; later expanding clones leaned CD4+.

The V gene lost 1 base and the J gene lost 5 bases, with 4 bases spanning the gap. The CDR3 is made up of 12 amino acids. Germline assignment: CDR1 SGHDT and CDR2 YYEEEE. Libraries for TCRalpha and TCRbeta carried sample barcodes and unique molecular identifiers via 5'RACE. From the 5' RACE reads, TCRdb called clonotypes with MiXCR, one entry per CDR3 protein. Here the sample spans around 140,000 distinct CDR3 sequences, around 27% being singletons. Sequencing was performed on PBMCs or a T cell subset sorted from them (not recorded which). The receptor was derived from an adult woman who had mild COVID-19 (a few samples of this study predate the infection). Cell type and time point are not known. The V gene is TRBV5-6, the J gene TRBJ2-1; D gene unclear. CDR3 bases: TGTGCCAGCAGCTTGCCCGACAATGAGCAGTTCTTC. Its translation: CASSLPDNEQFF.